This T cell receptor beta chain was identified in a study of beta chain features in type 1 diabetes. V lost 4 bases and J lost 0; bases outside the gene matches: 15. Germline values: CDR1 LNHDA, CDR2 SQIVND (reference sequence). This CDR3 has 18 residues. The table lists this clone with a few counts. Every bit of the isolated RNA underwent reverse transcription, so sequencing read expressed TCRB transcripts. Sequenced by immunoSEQ multiplex PCR; TCRdb stores in-frame clones only, minus some. Of about 39,000 clones in the sample, 49% were seen once. The sequencing input was central memory CD4+ T cells from blood. The clonotype was recovered from a young woman in good health. The chain has TRBV19 and TRBJ2-7; 7 nucleotides agree with TRBD1. CDR3 in amino acids: CASSTSVARDRSSYEQYF. The CDR3 DNA is TGTGCCAGTAGTACCTCCGTCGCCCGGGACAGAAGCTCCTACGAGCAGTACTTC.